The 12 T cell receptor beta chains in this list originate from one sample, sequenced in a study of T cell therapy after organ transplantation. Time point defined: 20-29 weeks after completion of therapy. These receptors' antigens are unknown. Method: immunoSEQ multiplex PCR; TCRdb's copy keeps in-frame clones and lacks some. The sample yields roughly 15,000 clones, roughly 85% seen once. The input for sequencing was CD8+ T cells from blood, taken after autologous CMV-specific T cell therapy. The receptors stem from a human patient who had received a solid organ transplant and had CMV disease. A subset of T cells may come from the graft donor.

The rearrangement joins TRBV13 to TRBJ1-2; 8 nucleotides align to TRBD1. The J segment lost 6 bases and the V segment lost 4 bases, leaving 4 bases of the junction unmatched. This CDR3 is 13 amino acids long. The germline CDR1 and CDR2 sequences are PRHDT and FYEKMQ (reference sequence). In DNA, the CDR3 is TGTGCCAGCAGCTCCGACAGGGGAAATGGCTACACCTTC. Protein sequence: CASSSDRGNGYTF.

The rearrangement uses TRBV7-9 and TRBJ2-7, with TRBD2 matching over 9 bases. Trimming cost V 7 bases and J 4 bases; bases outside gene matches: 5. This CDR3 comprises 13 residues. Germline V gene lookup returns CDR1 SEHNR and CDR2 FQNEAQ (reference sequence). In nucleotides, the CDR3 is TGTGCCAGCACAACTAGCGGGCTATACGAGCAGTACTTC. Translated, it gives CASTTSGLYEQYF.

CDR3 DNA sequence: TGTGCCAGTAGTATTTCCCAAGACAGCCCCAGCTATGGCTACACCTTC. Translation: CASSISQDSPSYGYTF. The J gene is TRBJ1-2, the V gene TRBV19, with D maybe TRBD1 (5 bases). The CDR3 is 16 amino acids. Trimming stripped 3 bases from V and 4 bases from J, with 18 bases between. Germline V gene lookup returns CDR1 LNHDA and CDR2 SQIVND (reference sequence).

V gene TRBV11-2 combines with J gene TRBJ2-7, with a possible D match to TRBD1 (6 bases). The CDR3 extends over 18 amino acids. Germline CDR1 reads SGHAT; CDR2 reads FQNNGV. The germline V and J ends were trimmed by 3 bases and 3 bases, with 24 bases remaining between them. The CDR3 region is CASSFPQGPYPLDYEQYF. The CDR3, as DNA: TGTGCCAGCAGCTTTCCTCAGGGGCCTTACCCTCTCGACTACGAGCAGTACTTC.

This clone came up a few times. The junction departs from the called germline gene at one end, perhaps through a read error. The CDR3 nucleotides are TGTGCCAGCAGCTTGATTGGACAGTTGAACACTGAAGCTTTCTTT. It codes for CASSLIGQLNTEAFF. The rearrangement links TRBV5-3 to TRBJ1-1, with D perhaps TRBD1 (6 bases). TRBV5-3 is assigned to the ORF class and has an uncertain function. CDR3 size: 15 residues.

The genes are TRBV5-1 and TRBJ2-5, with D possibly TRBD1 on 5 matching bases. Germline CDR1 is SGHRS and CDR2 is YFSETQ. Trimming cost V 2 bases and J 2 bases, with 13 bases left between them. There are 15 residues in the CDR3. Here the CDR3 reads CASSFWGSGQETQYF. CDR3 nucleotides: TGCGCCAGCAGCTTTTGGGGCTCAGGGCAAGAGACCCAGTACTTC.

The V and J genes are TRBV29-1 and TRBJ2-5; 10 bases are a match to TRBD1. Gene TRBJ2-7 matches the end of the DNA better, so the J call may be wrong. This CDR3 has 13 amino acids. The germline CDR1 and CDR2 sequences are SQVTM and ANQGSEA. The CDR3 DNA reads TGCAGCGTTGTAGGGACAGGGGTCTACGAGCAGTACTTC. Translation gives CSVVGTGVYEQYF.

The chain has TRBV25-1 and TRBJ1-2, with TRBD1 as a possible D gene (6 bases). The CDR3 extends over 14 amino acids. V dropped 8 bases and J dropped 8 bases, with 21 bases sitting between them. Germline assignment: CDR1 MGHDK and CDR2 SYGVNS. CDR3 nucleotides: TGTGCCAGCTCCCGACAGGACCTCTGGGGCGGCTACACCTTC. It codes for CASSRQDLWGGYTF.

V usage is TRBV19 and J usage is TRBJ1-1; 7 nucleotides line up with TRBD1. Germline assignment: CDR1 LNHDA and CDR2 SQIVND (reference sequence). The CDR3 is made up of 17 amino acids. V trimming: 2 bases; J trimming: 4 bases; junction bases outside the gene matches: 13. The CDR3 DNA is TGTGCCAGTAGTATACGTGAGGGGGCGCGGTTGAGCACTGAAGCTTTCTTT. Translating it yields CASSIREGARLSTEAFF.

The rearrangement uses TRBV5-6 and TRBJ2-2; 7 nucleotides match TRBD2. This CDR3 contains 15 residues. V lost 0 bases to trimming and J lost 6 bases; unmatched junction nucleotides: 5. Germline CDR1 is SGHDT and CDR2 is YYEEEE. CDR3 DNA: TGTGCCAGCAGCTTGGGACTCGGGGGGTCCGGGGAGCTGTTTTTT. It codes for CASSLGLGGSGELFF.

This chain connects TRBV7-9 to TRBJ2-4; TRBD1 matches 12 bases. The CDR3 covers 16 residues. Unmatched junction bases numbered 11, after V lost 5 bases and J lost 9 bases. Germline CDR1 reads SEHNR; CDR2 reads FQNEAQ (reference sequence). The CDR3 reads CASSHGTGGDWGIQYF. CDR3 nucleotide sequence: TGTGCCAGCAGCCATGGGACAGGGGGCGATTGGGGCATTCAGTACTTC.

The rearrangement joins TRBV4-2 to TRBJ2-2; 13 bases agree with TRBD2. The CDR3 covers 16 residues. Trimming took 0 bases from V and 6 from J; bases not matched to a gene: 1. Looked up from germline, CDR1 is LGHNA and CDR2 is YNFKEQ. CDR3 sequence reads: CASSQDTSGGAGELFF. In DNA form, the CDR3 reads TGTGCCAGCAGCCAAGATACTAGCGGGGGGGCCGGGGAGCTGTTTTTT.